What follows are 19 T cell receptor beta chains derived from one specimen sequenced in a study of CD8+ T cells in alopecia areata. Treatment described: oral pan-JAK inhibitor, 5-10 mg twice daily. Extracted RNA was reverse transcribed into cDNA, the sequencing template. The table came from immunoSEQ multiplex PCR; TCRdb's copy has only in-frame clones and leaves some out. The table lists 190,000 or so clones, around 50% of them singletons. The source was CD8+ T cells sorted from blood, collected at week 24, from a patient treated with tofacitinib. Source of these receptors: a human donor with alopecia areata.

The chain employs TRBV7-6 and TRBJ1-6; 8 nucleotides line up with TRBD1. This CDR3 spans 20 amino acids. Germline-derived CDR1 and CDR2 are SGHVS and FNYEAQ. J lost 0 bases, V lost 6 bases, and 16 bases had no gene match. The CDR3 region is CASSPTGAPFQSSYNSPLHF. As DNA, the CDR3 is TGTGCCAGCAGTCCGACAGGGGCCCCTTTCCAGAGCTCCTATAATTCACCCCTCCACTTT. Looking up the rest from reference TRBV7-6 and TRBJ1-6 gives the full variable domain: GAGVSQSPRYKVTKRGQDVALRCDPISGHVSLYWYRQALGQGPEFLTYFNYEAQQDKSGLPNDRFSAERPEGSISTLTIQRTEQRDSAMYRCASSPTGAPFQSSYNSPLHFGNGTRLTVT.

A few counts support this clone. This chain joins TRBV14 and TRBJ2-7; 11 bases are a match to TRBD1. The CDR3 has 17 residues. Germline V CDR1 and CDR2: SGHDN, FVKESK. The V segment lost 4 bases and the J segment 3 bases; nucleotides outside the gene matches: 11. The CDR3 reads CASSLRTGGDQFYEQYF. CDR3 coding DNA: TGTGCCAGCAGCCTCCGGACAGGGGGCGATCAATTCTACGAGCAGTACTTC.

The chain joins TRBV19 to TRBJ1-5; D remains unclear. The CDR3 has 12 residues. V lost 8 bases to trimming and J lost 2 bases, with 7 bases between them. Germline V gives CDR1 LNHDA, CDR2 SQIVND (reference sequence). In DNA form, the CDR3 reads TGTGCCAGTGAATTGGGCAATCAGCCCCAGCATTTT. Amino acid sequence: CASELGNQPQHF.

The chain uses TRBV5-1 and TRBJ2-6; D gene ambiguous. The germline gives CDR1 SGHRS, CDR2 YFSETQ. Trimming left V 4 bases short and J 4 bases short, with 15 bases between. CDR3 length: 16 residues. Here the CDR3 DNA reads TGCGCCAGCAGCCCCGGGCCCCAAGGCGGGGCCAACGTCCTGACTTTC. Translation: CASSPGPQGGANVLTF. The whole variable domain, filled in from reference TRBV5-1 and TRBJ2-6, reads KAGVTQTPRYLIKTRGQQVTLSCSPISGHRSVSWYQQTPGQGLQFLFEYFSETQRNKGNFPGRFSGRQFSNSRSEMNVSTLELGDSALYLCASSPGPQGGANVLTFGAGSRLTVL.

The chain has TRBV18 and TRBJ2-2, with 7 bases lining up with TRBD1. Germline V gene sequence: CDR1 KGHSH, CDR2 LQKENI. The CDR3 spans 15 residues. V trimming: 5 bases; J trimming: 3 bases; junction bases outside the gene matches: 6. The CDR3 loop is CASSAGQAYTGELFF. The CDR3 DNA sequence: TGTGCCAGCTCAGCTGGACAGGCCTACACCGGGGAGCTGTTTTTT. The whole variable domain, remainder taken from reference TRBV18 and TRBJ2-2, is NAGVMQNPRHLVRRRGQEARLRCSPMKGHSHVYWYRQLPEEGLKFMVYLQKENIIDESGMPKERFSAEFPKEGPSILRIQQVVRGDSAAYFCASSAGQAYTGELFFGEGSRLTVL.

The chain joins TRBV29-1 to TRBJ2-2; 8 bases agree with TRBD2. Germline V CDR1 and CDR2: SQVTM, ANQGSEA. The CDR3 runs 16 residues. V shed 2 bases, J shed 0 bases, and the junction held 5 bases outside the gene matches. The CDR3 DNA reads TGCAGCGTTGAATCGGACGGGGGGGCGAACACCGGGGAGCTGTTTTTT. It encodes CSVESDGGANTGELFF.

The chain recombines TRBV9 with TRBJ1-2; no firm D call. Germline values: CDR1 SGDLS, CDR2 YYNGEE. Trimming removed 4 bases at V and 7 bases at J, with 23 bases between. The CDR3 length is 16 residues. CDR3 region: CASSTPTSHASFGYTF. The CDR3 DNA follows: TGTGCCAGCAGCACTCCAACCTCCCACGCAAGTTTTGGCTACACCTTC.

A word on this clone: Other DNA sequences in the same sample also yield this CDR3. The chain carries TRBV4-1 and TRBJ1-1; D not certain. This CDR3 is 14 amino acids long. The germline V gene encodes CDR1 MGHRA and CDR2 YSYEKL. The V and J ends lost 1 base and 1 base respectively, with 7 bases between them. The CDR3: CASSQVGENTEAFF. The CDR3 nucleotides are TGCGCCAGCAGCCAAGTGGGAGAGAACACTGAAGCTTTCTTT.

V and J are TRBV6-1 and TRBJ2-2, with 7 positions matching TRBD1. Germline trimming cut 5 bases from V and 1 base from J; bases unmatched to any gene: 4. Germline CDR1 MNHNS, CDR2 SASEGT. The CDR3 is 15 amino acids. The CDR3 protein is CASSPGTVNTGELFF. DNA for the CDR3: TGTGCCAGCAGTCCCGGGACAGTGAACACCGGGGAGCTGTTTTTT.

The V and J genes are TRBV2 and TRBJ2-1, with D possibly TRBD1 on 5 matching bases. The V end lost 8 bases, the J end lost 5 bases, and 13 bases lay between the germline ends. CDR3 length: 13 residues. Looked up from germline, CDR1 is SNHLY and CDR2 is FYNNEI. CDR3 in amino acids: CASSDLGDNEQFF. CDR3 nucleotide sequence: TGTGCCAGCTCCGACCTAGGGGACAATGAGCAGTTCTTC.

The chain employs TRBV5-6 and TRBJ1-6; possibly TRBD1 for D (5 bases). Trimming cost V 1 base and J 10 bases, with 12 bases left between them. The CDR3 is made up of 14 amino acids. Germline V gene lookup returns CDR1 SGHDT and CDR2 YYEEEE. The CDR3 sequence: CASSLRGEGSPLHF. CDR3 coding DNA: TGTGCCAGCAGCTTGCGAGGGGAAGGCTCACCCCTCCACTTT. Using reference TRBV5-6 and TRBJ1-6 for the parts outside the CDR3, the full variable domain is DAGVTQSPTHLIKTRGQQVTLRCSPKSGHDTVSWYQQALGQGPQFIFQYYEEEERQRGNFPDRFSGHQFPNYSSELNVNALLLGDSALYLCASSLRGEGSPLHFGNGTRLTVT.

The chain uses TRBV9 and TRBJ2-4; a possible D gene is TRBD2 (6 bases). Trimming took off 1 base at V and 8 bases at J, with 22 bases between the two ends. Looked up from germline, CDR1 is SGDLS and CDR2 is YYNGEE. CDR3 length: 17 residues. The CDR3 protein is CASSVNIGSSGGDIQYF. The CDR3 nucleotides read TGTGCCAGCAGCGTAAACATAGGCTCCTCGGGCGGGGACATTCAGTACTTC.

V is TRBV13 and J is TRBJ1-2, with 7 bases identical to TRBD1. Trimming took 8 bases from V and 6 from J; bases not matched to a gene: 15. This CDR3 spans 15 amino acids. Germline V gene sequence: CDR1 PRHDT, CDR2 FYEKMQ (reference sequence). For the CDR3, the DNA is TGTGCCAGCGCCCCCCGGGTAGGGGGCCCAGATGGCTACACCTTC. Translating it yields CASAPRVGGPDGYTF.

The chain joins TRBV25-1 to TRBJ2-5; D perhaps matches TRBD1 (7 bases). V was trimmed by 4 bases and J by 7 bases, leaving 13 bases between them. Germline values: CDR1 MGHDK, CDR2 SYGVNS. The CDR3 loop spans 13 amino acids. The CDR3 here is CASSVGQGGTQYF. The CDR3 DNA reads as TGTGCCAGCAGTGTCGGGCAGGGGGGGACCCAGTACTTC.

This clone was detected once. The chain carries TRBV30 and TRBJ2-2; D is possibly TRBD2 (6 bases). The V end lost 3 bases, the J end lost 4 bases, and 12 bases lay between the germline ends. Germline V gives CDR1 GTSNPN, CDR2 SVGIG (reference sequence). CDR3 size: 14 residues. This CDR3 reads CAWRRTTSTGELFF. In DNA, the CDR3 is TGTGCCTGGAGGAGGACTACGAGCACCGGGGAGCTGTTTTTT.

This clone was detected once. The chain joins TRBV30 to TRBJ2-5; D is ambiguous. This CDR3 contains 12 residues. V shed 2 bases and J shed 3 bases, with 7 bases lying between them. CDR1 is GTSNPN, CDR2 SVGIG, per germline (reference sequence). The CDR3 coding sequence is TGTGCCTGGAGTCCCTTAAAAGAGACCCAGTACTTC. Translation: CAWSPLKETQYF. Using reference TRBV30 and TRBJ2-5 for the parts outside the CDR3, the full variable domain is SQTIHQWPATLVQPVGSPLSLECTVEGTSNPNLYWYRQAAGRGLQLLFYSVGIGQISSEVPQNLSASRPQDRQFILSSKKLLLSDSGFYLCAWSPLKETQYFGPGTRLLVL.

This clone was observed a handful of times. This chain links TRBV29-1 with TRBJ2-6; D remains ambiguous. V was pared by 2 bases and J by 1 base, with 6 bases between. Per the germline V gene, CDR1 is SQVTM and CDR2 is ANQGSEA. The CDR3 consists of 14 residues. In nucleotides, the CDR3 is TGCAGCGTTGAAAGGGCTTCTGGGGCCAACGTCCTGACTTTC. This translates into CSVERASGANVLTF.

The genes are TRBV5-1 and TRBJ2-3; 7 bases map to TRBD1. This CDR3 comprises 16 residues. With V trimmed by 0 bases and J by 1 base, 5 bases remained unmatched. Looked up from germline, CDR1 is SGHRS and CDR2 is YFSETQ. CDR3 amino acids: CASSLEFDRGTDTQYF. The CDR3 DNA is TGCGCCAGCAGCTTGGAGTTCGACAGGGGCACAGATACGCAGTATTTT.

The chain employs TRBV30 and TRBJ2-7; D gene ambiguous. Trimming stripped 8 bases from V and 5 bases from J, with 4 bases between. Germline V gene lookup returns CDR1 GTSNPN and CDR2 SVGIG (reference sequence). The CDR3 is made up of 8 amino acids. The CDR3 is CATDEQYF. DNA of the CDR3: TGTGCCACGGACGAGCAGTACTTC.